The next 11 T cell receptor beta chains were all read from a single sample in a study of blood T cell repertoires in COVID-19 (dated by TCRdb to about 2020). Libraries came from the immunoSEQ multiplex PCR assay. TCRdb retrieved this table from immuneACCESS and kept in-frame rearrangements only. Not all clones are present; in checked studies, unresolved V genes account for under half, and no reason is known for the remainder. The sample data list around 180,000 clones, and about 87% of these were observed just once. 3.5% to 4.5% of the sample is in the top ten clones. The source material was peripheral blood. These receptors were obtained from a woman aged 25 to 39 with acute or convalescent COVID-19.

The genes are TRBV3-1 (or the pseudogene TRBV3-2) and TRBJ2-5; the D gene is possibly TRBD2 (6 bases). The CDR3 sequence is 15 residues long. Trimming removed 6 bases from V and 0 bases from J, with 14 bases in between. Per the germline V gene, CDR1 is LGHDT and CDR2 is YNNKEL (reference sequence). For the CDR3, the DNA is TGTGCCAGCAGAAGGACTAACACGTACCAAGAGACCCAGTACTTC. Protein product: CASRRTNTYQETQYF.

This rearrangement joins TRBV30 to TRBJ2-7; TRBD2 matches at 7 bases. The CDR3 consists of 13 residues. Germline V gene data show CDR1 as GTSNPN and CDR2 as SVGIG (reference sequence). V lost 3 bases to trimming and J lost 0 bases; unmatched junction nucleotides: 2. CDR3 DNA: TGTGCCTGGAGGGGGGGGTCCTCCTACGAGCAGTACTTC. Encoded protein: CAWRGGSSYEQYF. Based on the CDR3 plus reference TRBV30 and TRBJ2-7, the full variable domain is SQTIHQWPATLVQPVGSPLSLECTVEGTSNPNLYWYRQAAGRGLQLLFYSVGIGQISSEVPQNLSASRPQDRQFILSSKKLLLSDSGFYLCAWRGGSSYEQYFGPGTRLTVT.

For the CDR3, the DNA is TGTGCCAGTAGTCCGACGGGAGGGTATTCAGATACGCAGTATTTT. Its translation is CASSPTGGYSDTQYF. The V gene is TRBV19, the J gene TRBJ2-3, with 8 bases matching TRBD2. The CDR3 loop spans 15 amino acids. The V gene end was trimmed by 5 bases and the J gene end by 4 bases; junction bases not matched to a gene: 8. Germline values: CDR1 LNHDA, CDR2 SQIVND (reference sequence).

V usage is TRBV10-3 and J usage is TRBJ2-5; D ambiguous. The CDR3 length is 13 residues. From germline, CDR1 is ENHRY and CDR2 SYGVKD. The V end lost 7 bases, the J end lost 5 bases, and 14 bases lay between the germline ends. The CDR3 loop is CAIKQSSQETQYF. CDR3 DNA sequence: TGTGCCATCAAACAGTCCTCCCAGGAGACCCAGTACTTC.

This clone was counted a few times. The chain links TRBV18 to TRBJ2-1, with TRBD1 identical over 7 bases. The germline V gene has CDR1 KGHSH and CDR2 LQKENI. CDR3 length equals 14 residues. The CDR3 coding sequence is TGTGCAACTCGAAGGGACAGTTGGTCCAATGAGCAGTTCTTC. It codes for CATRRDSWSNEQFF.

This clone has just a few counts. CDR3 nucleotides: TGCGCCAGCAGCTTGGCCCAAGCGGGATCTTACAATGAGCAGTTCTTC. Its protein product is CASSLAQAGSYNEQFF. The V call is TRBV5-1, the J call TRBJ2-1, with 7 bases aligning to TRBD2. Germline V lookup: CDR1 SGHRS, CDR2 YFSETQ. CDR3 length equals 16 residues. V lost 0 bases, J lost 4 bases, and 7 bases stayed unmatched.

The gene calls are TRBV7-8 and TRBJ1-5, with D possibly being TRBD1 (5 bases). Trimming took off 2 bases at V and 7 bases at J, with 15 bases between the two ends. The CDR3 loop spans 15 amino acids. CDR1 and CDR2 from the germline V gene are SGHVS and FQNEAQ. The CDR3 DNA reads TGTGCCAGCAGCTTACGGCGGCAGGGATACCAGCCCCAGCATTTT. Translated: CASSLRRQGYQPQHF.

This chain connects TRBV6-6 to TRBJ2-2, with D unresolved. The V end lost 4 bases, the J end lost 0 bases, and 12 bases lay between the germline ends. In germline, CDR1 is MNHNY, CDR2 SVGAGI (reference sequence). The CDR3 runs to 16 residues. This CDR3 reads CASSSFRQTNTGELFF. The CDR3, as DNA: TGTGCCAGCAGTTCATTCCGACAAACGAACACCGGGGAGCTGTTTTTT.

The chain has TRBV18 and TRBJ1-1; 7 nucleotides align to TRBD1. The CDR3 totals 14 residues. The trim removed 4 bases at V and 1 base at J, leaving 3 bases unmatched. Germline lookup yields CDR1 KGHSH and CDR2 LQKENI. DNA for the CDR3: TGTGCCAGCTCACTCTGGACAGGGAACACTGAAGCTTTCTTT. This sequence encodes CASSLWTGNTEAFF.

The chain joins TRBV4-2 to TRBJ2-2; the D is unclear. V was clipped by 1 base and J by 10 bases, with 4 bases between them. Germline loops: CDR1 LGHNA, CDR2 YNFKEQ. The CDR3 covers 11 residues. CDR3: CASSQAEELFF. DNA for the CDR3: TGTGCCAGCAGCCAAGCAGAGGAGCTGTTTTTT.

This rearrangement joins TRBV19 to TRBJ2-3, with 8 bases fitting TRBD2. Germline V CDR1 and CDR2: LNHDA, SQIVND (reference sequence). The CDR3 extends over 15 amino acids. The ends lost 8 bases at V and 2 bases at J; junction bases unmatched: 9. In nucleotides, the CDR3 is TGTGCCAGTGGGGCAAGCGGGAGATTCACAGATACGCAGTATTTT. Protein sequence: CASGASGRFTDTQYF.